This TCR beta chain was obtained from a study of beta chain features in type 1 diabetes. As for the study in general: In age, gender and cell yields, patients were similar to healthy donors. The study, taken as a whole, reports: When VDJ junctions were examined, type 1 diabetes patients showed fewer insertions and more deletions.

Looked up from germline, CDR1 is SGHNT and CDR2 is YYREEE (reference sequence). V lost 4 bases to trimming and J lost 0 bases, with 11 bases between them. The CDR3 contains 15 residues. This clone was seen a handful of times. The antigen remains undetermined. The authors reverse transcribed all of the isolated RNA, so sequencing captured expressed TCRB transcripts. TCRdb's copy holds only in-frame clones and misses some; the assay was immunoSEQ multiplex PCR. The sample holds under 800,000 clones, less than 20% seen once. Every donor had blood drawn once into heparin, around 120 mL on average. The chain carries TRBV5-4 and TRBJ2-1; D gene unclear. This clonotype originated in a man younger than 35 in good health. Sequenced material: naive CD4+ T cells from blood. For the CDR3, the DNA is TGTGCCAGCAGCCAAGACCGGAGCTCCTACAATGAGCAGTTCTTC. Protein sequence: CASSQDRSSYNEQFF.